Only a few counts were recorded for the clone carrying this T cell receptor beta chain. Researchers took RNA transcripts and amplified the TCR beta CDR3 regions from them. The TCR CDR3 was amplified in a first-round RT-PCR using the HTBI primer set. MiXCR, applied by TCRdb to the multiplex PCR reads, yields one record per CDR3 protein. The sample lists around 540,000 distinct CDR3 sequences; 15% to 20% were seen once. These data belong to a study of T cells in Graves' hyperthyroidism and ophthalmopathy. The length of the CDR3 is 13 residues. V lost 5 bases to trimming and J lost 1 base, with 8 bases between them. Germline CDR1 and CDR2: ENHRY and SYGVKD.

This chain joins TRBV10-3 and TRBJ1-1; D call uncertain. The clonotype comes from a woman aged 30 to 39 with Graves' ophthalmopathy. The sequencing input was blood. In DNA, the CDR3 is TGTGCCATCAGTTCGGCCGAGAACACTGAAGCTTTCTTT. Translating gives CAISSAENTEAFF.